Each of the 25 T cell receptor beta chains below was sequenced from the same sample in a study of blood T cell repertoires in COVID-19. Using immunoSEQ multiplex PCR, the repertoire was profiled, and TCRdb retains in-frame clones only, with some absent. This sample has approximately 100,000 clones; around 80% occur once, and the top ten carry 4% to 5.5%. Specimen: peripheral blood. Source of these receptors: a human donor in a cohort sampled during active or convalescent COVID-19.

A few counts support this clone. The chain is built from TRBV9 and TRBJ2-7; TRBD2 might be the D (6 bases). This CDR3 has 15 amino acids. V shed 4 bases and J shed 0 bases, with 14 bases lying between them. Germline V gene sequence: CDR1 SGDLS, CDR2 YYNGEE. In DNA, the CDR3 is TGTGCCAGCAGCATCGGGACTTCTGGCTCCTACGAGCAGTACTTC. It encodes CASSIGTSGSYEQYF.

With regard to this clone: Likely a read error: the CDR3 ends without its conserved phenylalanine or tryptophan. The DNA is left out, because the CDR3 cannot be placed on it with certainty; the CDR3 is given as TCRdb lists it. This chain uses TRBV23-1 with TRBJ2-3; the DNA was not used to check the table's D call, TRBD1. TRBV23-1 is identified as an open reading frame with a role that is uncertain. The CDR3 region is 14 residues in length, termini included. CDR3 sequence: CASSPITRTASLKG.

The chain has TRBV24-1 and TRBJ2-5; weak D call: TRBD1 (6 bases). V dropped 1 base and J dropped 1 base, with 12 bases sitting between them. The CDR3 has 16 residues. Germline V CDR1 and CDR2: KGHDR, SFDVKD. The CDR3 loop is CATSDFGQGSQETQYF. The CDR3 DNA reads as TGTGCCACCAGTGATTTTGGTCAGGGGTCCCAAGAGACCCAGTACTTC.

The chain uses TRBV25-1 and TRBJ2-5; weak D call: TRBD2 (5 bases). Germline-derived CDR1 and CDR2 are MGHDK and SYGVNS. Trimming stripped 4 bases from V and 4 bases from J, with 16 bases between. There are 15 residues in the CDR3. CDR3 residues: CASSALQVGGETQYF. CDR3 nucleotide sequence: TGTGCCAGCAGTGCCCTCCAGGTTGGAGGAGAGACCCAGTACTTC. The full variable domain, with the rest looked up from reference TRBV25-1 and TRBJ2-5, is EADIYQTPRYLVIGTGKKITLECSQTMGHDKMYWYQQDPGMELHLIHYSYGVNSTEKGDLSSESTVSRIRTEHFPLTLESARPSHTSQYLCASSALQVGGETQYFGPGTRLLVL.

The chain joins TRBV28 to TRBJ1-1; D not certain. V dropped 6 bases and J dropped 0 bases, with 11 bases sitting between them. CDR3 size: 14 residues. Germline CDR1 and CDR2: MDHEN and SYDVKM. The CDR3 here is CASSHGWLNTEAFF. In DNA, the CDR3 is TGTGCCAGCAGCCACGGTTGGTTGAACACTGAAGCTTTCTTT.

CDR3 in amino acids: CASSYPRQAGANVLTF. The CDR3 DNA follows: TGTGCCAGCAGTTACCCTCGACAGGCTGGGGCCAACGTCCTGACTTTC. The rearrangement uses TRBV6-5 and TRBJ2-6; a weak D match, TRBD1 (6 bases). The CDR3 has 16 residues. Trimming removed 2 bases at V and 2 bases at J, with 10 bases between. CDR1 is MNHEY and CDR2 is SVGAGI in the germline V gene.

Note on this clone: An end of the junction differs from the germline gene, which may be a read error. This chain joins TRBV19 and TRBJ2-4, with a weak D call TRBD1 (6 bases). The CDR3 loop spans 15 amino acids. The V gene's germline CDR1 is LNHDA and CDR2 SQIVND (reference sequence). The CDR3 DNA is TGTGCCAGTAGTATTCAAAGACAGGCCAGAAACATTCAGTACTTC. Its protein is CASSIQRQARNIQYF. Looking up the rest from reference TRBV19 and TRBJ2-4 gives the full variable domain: DGGITQSPKYLFRKEGQNVTLSCEQNLNHDAMYWYRQDPGQGLRLIYYSQIVNDFQKGDIAEGYSVSREKKESFPLTVTSAQKNPTAFYLCASSIQRQARNIQYFGAGTRLSVL.

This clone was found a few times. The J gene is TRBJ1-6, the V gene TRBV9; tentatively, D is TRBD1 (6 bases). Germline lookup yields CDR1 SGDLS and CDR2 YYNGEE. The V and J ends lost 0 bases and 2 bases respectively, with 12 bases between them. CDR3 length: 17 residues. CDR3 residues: CASSVGPDRTYNSPLHF. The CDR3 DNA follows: TGTGCCAGCAGCGTAGGCCCCGACAGGACCTATAATTCACCCCTCCACTTT.

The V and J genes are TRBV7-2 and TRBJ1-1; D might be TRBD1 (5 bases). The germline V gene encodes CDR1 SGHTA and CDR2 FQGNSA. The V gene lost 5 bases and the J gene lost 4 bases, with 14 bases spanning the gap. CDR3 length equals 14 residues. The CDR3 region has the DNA TGTGCCAGCAGCAACCCAGGGAGGGGCACTGAAGCTTTCTTT. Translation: CASSNPGRGTEAFF.

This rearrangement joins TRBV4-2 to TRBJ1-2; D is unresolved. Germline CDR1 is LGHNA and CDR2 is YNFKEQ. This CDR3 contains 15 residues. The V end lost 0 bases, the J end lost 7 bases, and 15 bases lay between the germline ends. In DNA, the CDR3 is TGTGCCAGCAGCCAAGACGGTAACAGAGTGAGTGGCTACACCTTC. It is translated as CASSQDGNRVSGYTF.

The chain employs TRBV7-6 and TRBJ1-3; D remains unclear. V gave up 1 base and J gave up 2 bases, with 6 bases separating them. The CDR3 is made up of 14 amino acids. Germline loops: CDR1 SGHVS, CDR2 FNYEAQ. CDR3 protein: CASSLDSPGNTIYF. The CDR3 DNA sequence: TGTGCCAGCAGCTTAGACAGTCCTGGAAACACCATATATTTT.

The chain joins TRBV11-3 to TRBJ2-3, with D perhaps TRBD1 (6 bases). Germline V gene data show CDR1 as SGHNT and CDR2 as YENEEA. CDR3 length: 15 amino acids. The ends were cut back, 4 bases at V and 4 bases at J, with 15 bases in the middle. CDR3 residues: CASSSLGQGPDTQYF. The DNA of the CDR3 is TGTGCCAGCAGCTCCCTGGGGCAGGGGCCAGATACGCAGTATTTT.

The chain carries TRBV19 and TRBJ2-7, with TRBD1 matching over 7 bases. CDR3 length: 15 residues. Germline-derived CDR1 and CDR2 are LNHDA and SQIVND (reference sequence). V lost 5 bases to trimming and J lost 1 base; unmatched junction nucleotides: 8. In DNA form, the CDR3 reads TGTGCCAGTAGTCCCCAGGGGGTGGGATCCTACGAGCAGTACTTC. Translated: CASSPQGVGSYEQYF.

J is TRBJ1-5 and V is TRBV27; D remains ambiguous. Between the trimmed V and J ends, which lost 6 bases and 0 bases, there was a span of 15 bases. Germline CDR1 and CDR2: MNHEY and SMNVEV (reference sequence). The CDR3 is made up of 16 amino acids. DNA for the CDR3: TGTGCCAGCAGCCTCCGGGGAGGGTTTAGCAATCAGCCCCAGCATTTT. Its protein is CASSLRGGFSNQPQHF.

CDR3 sequence reads: CASSLGQGFDYGYTF. The CDR3 DNA sequence: TGTGCCAGCAGCTTAGGACAGGGGTTTGACTATGGCTACACCTTC. V usage is TRBV7-2 and J usage is TRBJ1-2, with 8 bases identical to TRBD1. The germline CDR1 and CDR2 sequences are SGHTA and FQGNSA. The CDR3 runs to 15 residues. Unmatched junction bases numbered 4, after V lost 1 base and J lost 3 bases.

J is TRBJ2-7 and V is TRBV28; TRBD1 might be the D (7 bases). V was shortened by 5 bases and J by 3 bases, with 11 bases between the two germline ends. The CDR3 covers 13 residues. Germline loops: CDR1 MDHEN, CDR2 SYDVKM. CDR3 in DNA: TGTGCCAGCAGTCCAGGGGGGAACTACGAGCAGTACTTC. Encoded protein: CASSPGGNYEQYF. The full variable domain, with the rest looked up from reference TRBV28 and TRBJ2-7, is DVKVTQSSRYLVKRTGEKVFLECVQDMDHENMFWYRQDPGLGLRLIYFSYDVKMKEKGDIPEGYSVSREKKERFSLILESASTNQTSMYLCASSPGGNYEQYFGPGTRLTVT.

This chain's CDR3 is CASGPVYREQYF. In DNA, the CDR3 is TGTGCTAGTGGCCCAGTTTATCGCGAGCAGTACTTC. The genes are TRBV12-5 and TRBJ2-7; no reliable D call. This CDR3 contains 12 residues. The V gene's germline CDR1 is LGHNT and CDR2 FRNRAP. Deletions cut 6 bases from V and 6 bases from J, with 12 bases between. Using reference TRBV12-5 and TRBJ2-7 for the parts outside the CDR3, the full variable domain is DARVTQTPRHKVTEMGQEVTMRCQPILGHNTVFWYRQTMMQGLELLAYFRNRAPLDDSGMPKDRFSAEMPDATLATLKIQPSEPRDSAVYFCASGPVYREQYFGPGTRLTVT.

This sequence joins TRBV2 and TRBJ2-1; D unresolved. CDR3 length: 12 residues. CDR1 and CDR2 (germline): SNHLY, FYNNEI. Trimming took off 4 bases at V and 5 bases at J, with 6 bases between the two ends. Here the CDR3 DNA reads TGTGCCAGCAGTGCATCTAACAATGAGCAGTTCTTC. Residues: CASSASNNEQFF.

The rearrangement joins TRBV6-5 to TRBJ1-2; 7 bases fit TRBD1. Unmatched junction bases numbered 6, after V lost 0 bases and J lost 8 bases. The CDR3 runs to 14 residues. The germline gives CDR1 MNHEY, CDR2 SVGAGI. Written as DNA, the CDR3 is TGTGCCAGCAGTTACTCGACAGGGTTTAGGGGCTACACCTTC. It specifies CASSYSTGFRGYTF.

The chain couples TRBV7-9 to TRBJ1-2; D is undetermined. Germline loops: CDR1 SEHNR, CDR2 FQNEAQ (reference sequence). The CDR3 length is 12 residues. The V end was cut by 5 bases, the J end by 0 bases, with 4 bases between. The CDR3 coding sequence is TGTGCCAGCAGCCCCACTAACTATGGCTACACCTTC. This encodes CASSPTNYGYTF.

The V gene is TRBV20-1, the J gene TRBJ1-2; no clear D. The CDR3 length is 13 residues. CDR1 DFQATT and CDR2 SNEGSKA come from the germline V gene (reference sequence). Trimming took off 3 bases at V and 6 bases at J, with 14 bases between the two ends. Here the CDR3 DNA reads TGCAGTGCTAGTGTCGATCGGGTGGATGGCTACACCTTC. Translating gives CSASVDRVDGYTF.

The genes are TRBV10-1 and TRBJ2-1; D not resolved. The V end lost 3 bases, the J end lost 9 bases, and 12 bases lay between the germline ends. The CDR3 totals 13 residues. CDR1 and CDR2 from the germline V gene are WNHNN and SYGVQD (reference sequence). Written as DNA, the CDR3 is TGCGCCAGCAGTGACCAGGCGATGGGTGAGCAGTTCTTC. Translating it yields CASSDQAMGEQFF.

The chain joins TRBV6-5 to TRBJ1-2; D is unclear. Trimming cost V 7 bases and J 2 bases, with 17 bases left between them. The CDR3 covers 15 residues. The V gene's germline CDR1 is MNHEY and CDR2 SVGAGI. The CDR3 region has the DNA TGTGCCAGCACGGAGGAGTTTGGGTACAACTATGGCTACACCTTC. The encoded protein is CASTEEFGYNYGYTF.

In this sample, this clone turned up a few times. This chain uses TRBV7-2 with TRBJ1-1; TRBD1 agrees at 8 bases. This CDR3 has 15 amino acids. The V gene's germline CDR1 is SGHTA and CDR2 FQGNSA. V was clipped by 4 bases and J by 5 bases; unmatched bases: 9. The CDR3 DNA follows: TGTGCCAGCAGCTCACAGGGGGTGAGGGGAACTGAAGCTTTCTTT. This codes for CASSSQGVRGTEAFF.

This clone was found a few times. This chain's CDR3 is CAHPVELFF. The CDR3 DNA reads TGTGCCCATCCGGTGGAGCTGTTTTTT. This chain links TRBV2 with TRBJ2-2; D gene unclear. The V and J ends lost 11 bases and 10 bases respectively, with 8 bases between them. The CDR3 covers 9 residues. The germline V gene has CDR1 SNHLY and CDR2 FYNNEI.